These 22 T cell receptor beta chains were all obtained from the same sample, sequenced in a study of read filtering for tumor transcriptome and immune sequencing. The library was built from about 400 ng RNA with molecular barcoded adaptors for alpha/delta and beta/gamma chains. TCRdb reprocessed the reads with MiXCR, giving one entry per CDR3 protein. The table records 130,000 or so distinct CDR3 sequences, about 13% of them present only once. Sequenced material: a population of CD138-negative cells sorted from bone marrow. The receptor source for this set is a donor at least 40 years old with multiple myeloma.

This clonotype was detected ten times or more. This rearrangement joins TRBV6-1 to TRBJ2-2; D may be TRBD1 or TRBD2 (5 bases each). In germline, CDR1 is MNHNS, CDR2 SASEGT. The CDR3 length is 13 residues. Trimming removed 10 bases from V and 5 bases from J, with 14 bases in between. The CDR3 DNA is TGTGCCAACCGGGACCTGGGGACCGGGGAGCTGTTTTTT. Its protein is CANRDLGTGELFF.

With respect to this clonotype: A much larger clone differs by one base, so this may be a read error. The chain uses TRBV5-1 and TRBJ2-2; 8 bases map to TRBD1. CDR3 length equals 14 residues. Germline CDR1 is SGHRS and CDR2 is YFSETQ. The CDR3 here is CASSNTGGPGELLF. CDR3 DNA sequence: TGCGCCAGCAGCAACACAGGGGGGCCCGGGGAGCTGCTTTTT.

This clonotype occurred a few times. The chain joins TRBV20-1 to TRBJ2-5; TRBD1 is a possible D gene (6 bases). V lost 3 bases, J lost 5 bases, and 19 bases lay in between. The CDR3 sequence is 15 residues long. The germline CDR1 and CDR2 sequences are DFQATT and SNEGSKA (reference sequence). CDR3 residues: CSASGMGTTGETQYF. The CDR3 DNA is TGCAGTGCTAGTGGGATGGGGACAACCGGGGAGACCCAGTACTTC.

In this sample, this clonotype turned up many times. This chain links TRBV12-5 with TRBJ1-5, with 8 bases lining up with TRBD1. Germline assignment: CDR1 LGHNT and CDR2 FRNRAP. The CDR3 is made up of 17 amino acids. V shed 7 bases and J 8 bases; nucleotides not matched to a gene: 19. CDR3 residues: CASVPGVGQADEEPQHF. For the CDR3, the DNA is TGTGCTAGTGTCCCAGGGGTGGGACAGGCTGATGAGGAGCCCCAGCATTTT.

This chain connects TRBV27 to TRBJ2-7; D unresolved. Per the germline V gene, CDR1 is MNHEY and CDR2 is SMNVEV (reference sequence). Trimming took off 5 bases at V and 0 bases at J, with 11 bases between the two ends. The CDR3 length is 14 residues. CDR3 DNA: TGTGCCAGCAGTAAGGAGTTAAGCTCCTACGAGCAGTACTTC. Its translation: CASSKELSSYEQYF.

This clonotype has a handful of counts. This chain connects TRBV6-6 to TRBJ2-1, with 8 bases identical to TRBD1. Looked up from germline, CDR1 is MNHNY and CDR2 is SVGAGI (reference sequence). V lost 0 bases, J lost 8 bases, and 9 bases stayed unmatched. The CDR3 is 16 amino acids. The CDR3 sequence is CASSYSPGGDPHEQFF. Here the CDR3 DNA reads TGTGCCAGCAGTTACTCCCCAGGGGGCGATCCCCATGAGCAGTTCTTC.

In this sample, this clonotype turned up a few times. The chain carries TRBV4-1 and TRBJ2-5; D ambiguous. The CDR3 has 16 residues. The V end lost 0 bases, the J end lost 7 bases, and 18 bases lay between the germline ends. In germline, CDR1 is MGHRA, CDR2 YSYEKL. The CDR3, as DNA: TGCGCCAGCAGCCAAGACAATCGGCCGCGGCGAGGGACCCAGTACTTC. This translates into CASSQDNRPRRGTQYF.

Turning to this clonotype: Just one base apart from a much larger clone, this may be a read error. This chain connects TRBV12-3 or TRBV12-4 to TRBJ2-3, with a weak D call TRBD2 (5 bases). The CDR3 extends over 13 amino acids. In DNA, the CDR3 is TGTGCCAGCAGTTTACGGGTGGGAGATACGCTGTATTTT. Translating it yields CASSLRVGDTLYF.

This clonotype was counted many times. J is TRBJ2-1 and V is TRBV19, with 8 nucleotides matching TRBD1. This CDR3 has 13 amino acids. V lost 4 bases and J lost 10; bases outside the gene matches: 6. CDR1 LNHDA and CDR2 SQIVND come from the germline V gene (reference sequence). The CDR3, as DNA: TGTGCCAGTAGTAATCGGGACAGGTCGGAGCAGTTCTTC. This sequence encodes CASSNRDRSEQFF.

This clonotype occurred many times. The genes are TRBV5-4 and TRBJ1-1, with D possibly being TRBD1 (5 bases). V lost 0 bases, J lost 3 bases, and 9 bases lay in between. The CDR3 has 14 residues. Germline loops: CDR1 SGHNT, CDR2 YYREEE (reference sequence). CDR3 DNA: TGTGCCAGCAGCTTGGAGGGGTTGGACACTGAAGCTTTCTTT. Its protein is CASSLEGLDTEAFF.

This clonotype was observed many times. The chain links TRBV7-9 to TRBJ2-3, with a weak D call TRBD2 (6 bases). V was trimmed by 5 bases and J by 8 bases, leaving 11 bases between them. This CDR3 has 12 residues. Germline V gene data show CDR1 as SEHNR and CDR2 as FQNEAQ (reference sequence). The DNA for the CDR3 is TGTGCCAGCAGCCAGGACTACGGTACGCAGTATTTT. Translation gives CASSQDYGTQYF. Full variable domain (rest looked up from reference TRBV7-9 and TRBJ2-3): DTGVSQNPRHKITKRGQNVTFRCDPISEHNRLYWYRQTLGQGPEFLTYFQNEAQLEKSRLLSDRFSAERPKGSFSTLEIQRTEQGDSAMYLCASSQDYGTQYFGPGTRLTVL.

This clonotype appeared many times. CDR3 region: CASSLQGGLADTQYF. The CDR3 bases are TGTGCCAGCAGCCTACAGGGGGGATTGGCAGATACGCAGTATTTT. The chain carries TRBV7-9 and TRBJ2-3; 8 nucleotides line up with TRBD1. The CDR3 contains 15 residues. V shed 5 bases and J 4 bases; nucleotides not matched to a gene: 8. In germline, CDR1 is SEHNR, CDR2 FQNEAQ (reference sequence).

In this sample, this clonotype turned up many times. This CDR3 reads CAWSLAGGLDTQYF. The DNA of the CDR3 is TGTGCCTGGAGTTTAGCGGGAGGATTAGATACGCAGTATTTT. The V call is TRBV30, the J call TRBJ2-3; 10 nucleotides match TRBD2. Looked up from germline, CDR1 is GTSNPN and CDR2 is SVGIG (reference sequence). J gave up 5 bases and V 2 bases, and 4 bases lay outside the gene matches. The length of the CDR3 is 14 residues.

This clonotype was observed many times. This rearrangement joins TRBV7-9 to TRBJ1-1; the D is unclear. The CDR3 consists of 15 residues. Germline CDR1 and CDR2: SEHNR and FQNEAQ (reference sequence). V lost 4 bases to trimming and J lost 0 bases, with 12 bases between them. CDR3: CASSSGNPMNTEAFF. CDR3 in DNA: TGTGCCAGCAGCTCGGGAAACCCCATGAACACTGAAGCTTTCTTT. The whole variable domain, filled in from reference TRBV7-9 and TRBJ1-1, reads DTGVSQNPRHKITKRGQNVTFRCDPISEHNRLYWYRQTLGQGPEFLTYFQNEAQLEKSRLLSDRFSAERPKGSFSTLEIQRTEQGDSAMYLCASSSGNPMNTEAFFGQGTRLTVV.

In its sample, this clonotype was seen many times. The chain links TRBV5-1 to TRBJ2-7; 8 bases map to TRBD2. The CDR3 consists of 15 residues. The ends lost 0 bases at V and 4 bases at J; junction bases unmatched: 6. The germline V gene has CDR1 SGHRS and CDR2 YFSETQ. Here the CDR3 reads CASSLGIAGKYEQYF. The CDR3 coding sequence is TGCGCCAGCAGCTTGGGTATAGCGGGGAAATACGAGCAGTACTTC. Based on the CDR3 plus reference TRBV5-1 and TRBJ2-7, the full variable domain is KAGVTQTPRYLIKTRGQQVTLSCSPISGHRSVSWYQQTPGQGLQFLFEYFSETQRNKGNFPGRFSGRQFSNSRSEMNVSTLELGDSALYLCASSLGIAGKYEQYFGPGTRLTVT.

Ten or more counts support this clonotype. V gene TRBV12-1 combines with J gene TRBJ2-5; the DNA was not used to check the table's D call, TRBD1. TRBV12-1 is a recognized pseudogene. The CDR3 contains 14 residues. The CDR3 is CASSLDRGRETQYF. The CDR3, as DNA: TGTGCCAGCAGCTTGGACAGGGGGCGAGAGACCCAGTACTTC.

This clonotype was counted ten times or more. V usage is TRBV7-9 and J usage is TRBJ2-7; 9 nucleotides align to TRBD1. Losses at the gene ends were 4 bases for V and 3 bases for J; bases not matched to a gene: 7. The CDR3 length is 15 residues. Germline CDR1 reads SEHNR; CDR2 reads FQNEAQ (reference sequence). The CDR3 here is CASSYTGTGIYEQYF. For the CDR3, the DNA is TGTGCCAGCAGCTACACCGGGACAGGGATCTACGAGCAGTACTTC.

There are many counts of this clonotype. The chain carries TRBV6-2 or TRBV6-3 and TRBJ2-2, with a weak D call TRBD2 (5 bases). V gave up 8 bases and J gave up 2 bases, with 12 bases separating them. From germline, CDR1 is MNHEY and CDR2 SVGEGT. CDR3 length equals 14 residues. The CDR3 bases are TGTGCCAGCCTCCCCGGGAAAAACACCGGGGAGCTGTTTTTT. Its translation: CASLPGKNTGELFF.

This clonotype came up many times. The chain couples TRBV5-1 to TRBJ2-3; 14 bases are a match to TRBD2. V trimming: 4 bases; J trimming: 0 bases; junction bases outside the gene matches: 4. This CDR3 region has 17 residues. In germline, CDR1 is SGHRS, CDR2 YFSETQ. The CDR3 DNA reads TGCGCCAGCAGCCCAGGGACTAGCGGGAGTAGCACAGATACGCAGTATTTT. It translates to CASSPGTSGSSTDTQYF.

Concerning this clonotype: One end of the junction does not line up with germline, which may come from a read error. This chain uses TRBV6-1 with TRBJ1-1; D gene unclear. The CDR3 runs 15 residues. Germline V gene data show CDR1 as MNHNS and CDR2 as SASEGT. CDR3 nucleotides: TGTGCCAGCAGTGAAGTAGGGCGCATGAACACTGAGGCTTTCTTT. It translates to CASSEVGRMNTEAFF.

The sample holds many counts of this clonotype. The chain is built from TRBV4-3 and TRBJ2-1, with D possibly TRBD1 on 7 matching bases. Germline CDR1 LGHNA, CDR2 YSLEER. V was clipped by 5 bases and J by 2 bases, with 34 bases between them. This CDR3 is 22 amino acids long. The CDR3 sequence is CASSERFGGGGFPPRAYNEQFF. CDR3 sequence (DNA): TGCGCCAGCAGCGAACGCTTTGGAGGGGGCGGATTCCCCCCTCGTGCCTACAATGAGCAGTTCTTC.

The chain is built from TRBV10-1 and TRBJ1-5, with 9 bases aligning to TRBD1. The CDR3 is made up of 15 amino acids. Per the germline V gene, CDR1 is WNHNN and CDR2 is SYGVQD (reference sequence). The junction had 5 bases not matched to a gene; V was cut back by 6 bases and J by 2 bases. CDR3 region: CASRGQGSGNQPQHF. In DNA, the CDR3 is TGCGCCAGCAGAGGACAGGGGTCGGGCAATCAGCCCCAGCATTTT.